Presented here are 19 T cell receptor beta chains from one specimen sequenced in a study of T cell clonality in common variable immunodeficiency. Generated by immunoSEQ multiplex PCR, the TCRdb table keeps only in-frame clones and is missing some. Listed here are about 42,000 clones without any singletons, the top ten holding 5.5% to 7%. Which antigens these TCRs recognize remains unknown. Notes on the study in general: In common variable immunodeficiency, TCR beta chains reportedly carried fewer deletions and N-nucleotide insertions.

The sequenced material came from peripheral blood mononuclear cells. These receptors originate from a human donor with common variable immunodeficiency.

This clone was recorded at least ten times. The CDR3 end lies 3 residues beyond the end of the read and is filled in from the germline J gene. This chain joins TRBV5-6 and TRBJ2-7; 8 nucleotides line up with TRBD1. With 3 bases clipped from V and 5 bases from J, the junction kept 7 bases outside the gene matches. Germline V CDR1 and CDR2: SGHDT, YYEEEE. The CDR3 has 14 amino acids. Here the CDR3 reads CASSSDRGFNEQYF. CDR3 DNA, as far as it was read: TGTGCCAGCAGCTCAGACAGGGGTTTCAACGAG.

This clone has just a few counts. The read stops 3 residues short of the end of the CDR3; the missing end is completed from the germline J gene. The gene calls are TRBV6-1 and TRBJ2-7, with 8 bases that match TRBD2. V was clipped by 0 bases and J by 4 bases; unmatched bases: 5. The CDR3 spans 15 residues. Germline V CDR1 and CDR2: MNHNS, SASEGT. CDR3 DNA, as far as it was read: TGTGCCAGCAGTGAAGCGTCTAGCGGGTGGTACGAG. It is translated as CASSEASSGWYE. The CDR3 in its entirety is CASSEASSGWYEQYF.

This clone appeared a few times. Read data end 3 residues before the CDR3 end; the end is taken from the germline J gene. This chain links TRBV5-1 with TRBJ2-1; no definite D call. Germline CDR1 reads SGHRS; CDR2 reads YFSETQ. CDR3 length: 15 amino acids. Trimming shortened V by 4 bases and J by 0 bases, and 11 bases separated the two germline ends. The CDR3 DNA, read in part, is TGCGCCAGCAGCCCAAGCGAGAGCTCCTACAATGAG. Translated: CASSPSESSYNE. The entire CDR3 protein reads CASSPSESSYNEQFF.

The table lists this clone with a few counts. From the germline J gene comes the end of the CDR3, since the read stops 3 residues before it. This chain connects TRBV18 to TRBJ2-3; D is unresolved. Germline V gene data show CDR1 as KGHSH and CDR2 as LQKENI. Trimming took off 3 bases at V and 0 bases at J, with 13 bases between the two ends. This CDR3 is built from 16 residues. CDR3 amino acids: CASSPTETTSTDTQYF. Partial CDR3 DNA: TGTGCCAGCTCACCTACAGAGACAACTAGCACAGATACG.

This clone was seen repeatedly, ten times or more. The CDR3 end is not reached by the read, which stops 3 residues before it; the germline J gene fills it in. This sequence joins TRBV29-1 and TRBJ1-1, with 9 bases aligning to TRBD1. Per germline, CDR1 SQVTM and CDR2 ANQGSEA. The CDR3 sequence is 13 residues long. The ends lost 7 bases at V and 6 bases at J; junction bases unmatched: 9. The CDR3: CSAGTGRGAEAFF. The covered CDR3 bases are TGCAGCGCTGGGACAGGGCGAGGGGCTGAA.

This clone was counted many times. The CDR3: CASSPTTGRDEKLFF. Incomplete CDR3 DNA: TGTGCCAGCTCACCAACGACAGGGCGGGATGAAAAA. The rearrangement links TRBV18 to TRBJ1-4, with TRBD1 matching 7 bases. The read is 3 residues too short to cover the CDR3 end, so that end is filled in from the germline J gene. CDR1 and CDR2 from the germline V gene are KGHSH and LQKENI. V dropped 2 bases and J dropped 6; count of bases not matched to a gene: 6. The length of the CDR3 is 15 residues.

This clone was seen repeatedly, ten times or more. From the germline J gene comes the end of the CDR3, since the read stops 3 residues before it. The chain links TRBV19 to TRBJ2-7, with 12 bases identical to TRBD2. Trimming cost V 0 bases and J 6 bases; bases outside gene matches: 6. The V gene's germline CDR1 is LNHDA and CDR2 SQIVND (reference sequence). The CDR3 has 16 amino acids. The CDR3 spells CASSIELAGGATEQYF. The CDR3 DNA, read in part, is TGTGCCAGTAGTATAGAACTAGCGGGAGGTGCCACCGAG. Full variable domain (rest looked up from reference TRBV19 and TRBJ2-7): DGGITQSPKYLFRKEGQNVTLSCEQNLNHDAMYWYRQDPGQGLRLIYYSQIVNDFQKGDIAEGYSVSREKKESFPLTVTSAQKNPTAFYLCASSIELAGGATEQYFGPGTRLTVT.

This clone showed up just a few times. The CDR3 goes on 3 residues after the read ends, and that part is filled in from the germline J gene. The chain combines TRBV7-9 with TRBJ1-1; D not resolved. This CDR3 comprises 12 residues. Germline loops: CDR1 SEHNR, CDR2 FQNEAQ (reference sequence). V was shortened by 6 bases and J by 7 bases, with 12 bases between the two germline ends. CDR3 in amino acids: CASRAGANEAFF. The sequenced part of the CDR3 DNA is TGTGCCAGCAGGGCAGGAGCTAATGAA. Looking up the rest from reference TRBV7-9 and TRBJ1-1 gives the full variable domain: DTGVSQNPRHKITKRGQNVTFRCDPISEHNRLYWYRQTLGQGPEFLTYFQNEAQLEKSRLLSDRFSAERPKGSFSTLEIQRTEQGDSAMYLCASRAGANEAFFGQGTRLTVV.

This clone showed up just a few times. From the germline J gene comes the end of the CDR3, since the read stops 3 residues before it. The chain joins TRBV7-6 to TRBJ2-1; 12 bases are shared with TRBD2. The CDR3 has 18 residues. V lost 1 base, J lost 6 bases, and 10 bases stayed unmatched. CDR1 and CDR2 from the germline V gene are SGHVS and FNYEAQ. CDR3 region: CASSLELAGGPLANEQFF. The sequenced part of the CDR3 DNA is TGTGCCAGCAGCTTAGAGCTAGCGGGGGGGCCGTTAGCCAATGAG.

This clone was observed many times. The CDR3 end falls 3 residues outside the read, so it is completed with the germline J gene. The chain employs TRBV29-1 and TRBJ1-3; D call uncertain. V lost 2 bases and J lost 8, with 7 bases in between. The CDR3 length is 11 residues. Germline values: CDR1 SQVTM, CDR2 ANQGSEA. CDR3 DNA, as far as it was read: TGCAGCGTTGAACCCAAGGACACC. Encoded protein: CSVEPKDT. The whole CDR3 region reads CSVEPKDTIYF.

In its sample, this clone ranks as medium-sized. Incomplete CDR3 DNA: TGTGCCAGCAGGGACGCCGGGACAGGGGGCGAAAACACTGAA. It specifies CASRDAGTGGENTE. The entire CDR3 sequence reads CASRDAGTGGENTEAFF. The V call is TRBV7-8, the J call TRBJ1-1; 12 nucleotides match TRBD1. The read halts 3 residues ahead of the CDR3 end, with the missing end drawn from the germline J gene. The germline V gene encodes CDR1 SGHVS and CDR2 FQNEAQ. V lost 6 bases to trimming and J lost 2 bases; unmatched junction nucleotides: 10. This CDR3 spans 17 amino acids. The full variable domain, rest sourced from reference TRBV7-8 and TRBJ1-1, is GAGVSQSPRYKVAKRGQDVALRCDPISGHVSLFWYQQALGQGPEFLTYFQNEAQLDKSGLPSDRFFAERPEGSVSTLKIQRTQQEDSAVYLCASRDAGTGGENTEAFFGQGTRLTVV.

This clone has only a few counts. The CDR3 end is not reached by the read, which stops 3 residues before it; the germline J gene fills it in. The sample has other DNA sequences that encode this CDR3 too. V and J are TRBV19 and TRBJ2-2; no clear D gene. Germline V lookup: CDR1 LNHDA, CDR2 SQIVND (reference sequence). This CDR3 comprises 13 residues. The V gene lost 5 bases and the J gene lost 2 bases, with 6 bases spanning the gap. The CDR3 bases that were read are TGTGCCAGTAGTCTCGGTAACACCGGGGAG. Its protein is CASSLGNTGE. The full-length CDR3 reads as CASSLGNTGELFF.

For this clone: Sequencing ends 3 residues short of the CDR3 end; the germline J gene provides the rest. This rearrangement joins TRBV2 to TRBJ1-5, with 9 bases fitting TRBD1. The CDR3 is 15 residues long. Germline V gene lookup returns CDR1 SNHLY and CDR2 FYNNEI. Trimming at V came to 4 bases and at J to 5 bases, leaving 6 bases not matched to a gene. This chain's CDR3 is CASSASGTGYQPQHF. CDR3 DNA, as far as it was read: TGTGCCAGCAGTGCTTCCGGGACAGGGTATCAGCCC.

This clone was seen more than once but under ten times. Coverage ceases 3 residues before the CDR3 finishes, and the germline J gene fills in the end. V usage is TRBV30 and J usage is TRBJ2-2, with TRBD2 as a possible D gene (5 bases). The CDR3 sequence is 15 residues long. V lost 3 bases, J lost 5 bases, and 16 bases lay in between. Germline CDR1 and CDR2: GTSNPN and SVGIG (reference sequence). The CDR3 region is CAWRSKPRGTGELFF. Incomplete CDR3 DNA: TGTGCCTGGAGGTCGAAGCCCCGGGGTACCGGGGAG.

The DNA read from the CDR3 is TGTGCCAGCTTACTAGAGCCGACTGAA. Protein sequence: CASLLEPTE. The entire CDR3 sequence reads CASLLEPTEAFF. V is TRBV18 and J is TRBJ1-1; D is unresolved. With the read ending 3 residues before the CDR3 end, the germline J gene is used to fill in that end. The CDR3 consists of 12 residues. The V end lost 7 bases, the J end lost 5 bases, and 11 bases lay between the germline ends. Germline V gene sequence: CDR1 KGHSH, CDR2 LQKENI.

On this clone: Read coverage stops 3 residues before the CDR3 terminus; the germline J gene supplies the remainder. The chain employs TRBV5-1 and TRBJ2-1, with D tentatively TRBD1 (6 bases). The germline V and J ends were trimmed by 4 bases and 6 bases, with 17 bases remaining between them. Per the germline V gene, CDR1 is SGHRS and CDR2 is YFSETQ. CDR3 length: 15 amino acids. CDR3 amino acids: CASSPGPGAFNEQFF. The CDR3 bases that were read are TGCGCCAGCAGCCCCGGGCCAGGGGCGTTCAATGAG.

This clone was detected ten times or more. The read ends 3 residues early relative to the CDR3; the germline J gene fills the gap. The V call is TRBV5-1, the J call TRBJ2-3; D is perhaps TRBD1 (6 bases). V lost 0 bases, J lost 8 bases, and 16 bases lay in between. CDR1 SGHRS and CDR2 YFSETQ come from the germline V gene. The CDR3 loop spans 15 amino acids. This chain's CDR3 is CASSLAVTGPPTQYF. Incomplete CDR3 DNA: TGCGCCAGCAGCTTGGCCGTTACAGGGCCACCTACG. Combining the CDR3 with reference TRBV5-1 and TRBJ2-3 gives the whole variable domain KAGVTQTPRYLIKTRGQQVTLSCSPISGHRSVSWYQQTPGQGLQFLFEYFSETQRNKGNFPGRFSGRQFSNSRSEMNVSTLELGDSALYLCASSLAVTGPPTQYFGPGTRLTVL.

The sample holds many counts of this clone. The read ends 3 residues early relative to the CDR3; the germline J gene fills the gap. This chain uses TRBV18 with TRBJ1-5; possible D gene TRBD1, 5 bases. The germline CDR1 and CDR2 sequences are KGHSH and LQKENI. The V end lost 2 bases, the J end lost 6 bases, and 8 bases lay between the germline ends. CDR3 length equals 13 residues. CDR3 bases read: TGTGCCAGCTCACCAGAGGGGCGTCAGCCC. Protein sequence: CASSPEGRQP. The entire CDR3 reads CASSPEGRQPQHF.

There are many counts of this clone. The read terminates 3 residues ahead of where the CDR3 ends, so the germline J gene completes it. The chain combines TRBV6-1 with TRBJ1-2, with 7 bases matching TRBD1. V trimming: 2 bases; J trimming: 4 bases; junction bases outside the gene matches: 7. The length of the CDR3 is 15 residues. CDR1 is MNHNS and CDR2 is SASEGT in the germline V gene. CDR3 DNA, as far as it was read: TGTGCCAGCAGTGAAATTGGACAGGTCCTCTATGGC. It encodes CASSEIGQVLYG. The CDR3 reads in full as CASSEIGQVLYGYTF.